This TCR beta chain originates from a study of blood T cell repertoires in COVID-19. TCRdb keeps only in-frame clones here, not all; method: immunoSEQ multiplex PCR. Altogether more than 300,000 clones are present, around nine tenths being singletons, with the ten largest covering under 3.5%. From germline, CDR1 is KGHDR and CDR2 SFDVKD. CDR3 size: 15 residues. Trimming removed 3 bases from V and 4 bases from J; junction bases left unmatched: 1. Sequencing input: peripheral blood. The receptor's source is a woman between 18 and 30 years old who had recovered from COVID-19. The chain combines TRBV24-1 with TRBJ2-1; 11 bases map to TRBD2. The CDR3 nucleotides are TGTGCCACCAGTGATAGGACTAGCGGGTACAATGAGCAGTTCTTC. As protein: CATSDRTSGYNEQFF.